These T cell receptor beta chains were read from a single sample in a study of blood T cell repertoires in COVID-19. Some clones are missing from TCRdb's copy, which holds only in-frame ones; the method was immunoSEQ multiplex PCR. The data show 190,000 or so clones, around 91% seen once. Sequenced input: peripheral blood. The receptors stem from a man between 45 and 60 years old with acute or convalescent COVID-19. The CDR3 runs from the conserved cysteine through the conserved F or W. Each record gives: D gene, V gene, CDR3 protein. A D gene is named only where the DNA matches it firmly.

d_call: TRBD1; v_call: TRBV5-1; cdr3_aa: CASSLQGERTEAFF
d_call: NA; v_call: TRBV11-3; cdr3_aa: CASSFGSTDTQYF
d_call: TRBD1; v_call: TRBV28; cdr3_aa: CASMGQGNSPLHF
d_call: TRBD2; v_call: TRBV6-1; cdr3_aa: CASSKVGRFRTSGESTDTQYF
d_call: TRBD2; v_call: TRBV19; cdr3_aa: CASSIGRANTGELFF
d_call: TRBD1; v_call: TRBV30; cdr3_aa: CAWGGQLSGNTIYF
d_call: TRBD2; v_call: TRBV6-5; cdr3_aa: CASNSGGALDTQYF
d_call: TRBD1; v_call: TRBV24-1; cdr3_aa: CATSETNTGGEQFF
d_call: NA; v_call: TRBV15; cdr3_aa: CATSRGTGPRETQYF
d_call: TRBD2; v_call: TRBV28; cdr3_aa: CASSPAGDGEQYF
d_call: NA; v_call: TRBV10-1; cdr3_aa: CASSESESSARTNYGYTF
d_call: NA; v_call: TRBV19; cdr3_aa: CASSPLGGNTIYF
d_call: NA; v_call: TRBV10-3; cdr3_aa: CAISQGGSGNTIYF
d_call: TRBD1; v_call: TRBV3-1/TRBV3-2; cdr3_aa: CASSQDPGTETGAFF
d_call: TRBD1; v_call: TRBV15; cdr3_aa: CATSPKRGQGARSNQPQHF
d_call: TRBD1; v_call: TRBV24-1; cdr3_aa: CATPIGGCVPLNTGELFF
d_call: TRBD1; v_call: TRBV7-2; cdr3_aa: CASSRQGDQPQHF
d_call: NA; v_call: TRBV5-4; cdr3_aa: CASSLAGDYYNEQFF
d_call: TRBD2; v_call: TRBV9; cdr3_aa: CASSSGLAGGNEQFF
d_call: TRBD1; v_call: TRBV7-3; cdr3_aa: CASSQTGGLETQYF
d_call: NA; v_call: TRBV19; cdr3_aa: CASSMRTRPSTDTQYF
d_call: TRBD2; v_call: TRBV11-2; cdr3_aa: CASSLLLAGVKDTQYF
d_call: TRBD2; v_call: TRBV7-3; cdr3_aa: CASSLGGLAGGGTQYF
d_call: TRBD1; v_call: TRBV4-1; cdr3_aa: CASSQLGMTGKGYGYTF
d_call: TRBD1; v_call: TRBV6-5; cdr3_aa: CASSTPGQANSPLHF
d_call: NA; v_call: TRBV6-5; cdr3_aa: CASSRDLTGNTIYF
d_call: NA; v_call: TRBV28; cdr3_aa: CASSSRGGGDYGYTF
d_call: TRBD2; v_call: TRBV7-2; cdr3_aa: CASSPGTSSYEQYF
d_call: NA; v_call: TRBV19; cdr3_aa: CASSIGSESYNEQFF
d_call: NA; v_call: TRBV27; cdr3_aa: CASSFGVSGYEQYF
d_call: TRBD2; v_call: TRBV5-4; cdr3_aa: CASSSRLAGATDTQYF
d_call: TRBD2; v_call: TRBV6-6; cdr3_aa: CASSYNGLAATGELFF
d_call: TRBD1; v_call: TRBV30; cdr3_aa: CAWSLQGGTEAFF
d_call: TRBD2; v_call: TRBV19; cdr3_aa: CASSRASGGETQYF
d_call: TRBD1; v_call: TRBV9; cdr3_aa: CASSTGTGGSGNTIYF
d_call: NA; v_call: TRBV28; cdr3_aa: CASRPQGGVGELFF
d_call: TRBD2; v_call: TRBV7-3; cdr3_aa: CASSRGGITGELFF
d_call: NA; v_call: TRBV29-1; cdr3_aa: CSVGVGGSGEQYF
d_call: TRBD2; v_call: TRBV7-9; cdr3_aa: CSTQPLAGRGSYEQYF
d_call: NA; v_call: TRBV6-5; cdr3_aa: CASMAAQETQYF
d_call: TRBD1; v_call: TRBV5-6; cdr3_aa: CASRRRTGVYGYTF
d_call: TRBD1; v_call: TRBV6-6; cdr3_aa: CASSRKNRGNYGYTF
d_call: TRBD2; v_call: TRBV28; cdr3_aa: CATGTSGRNEQFF